The 14 T cell receptor beta chains below come from one sample, sequenced in a study of graft-versus-host responses after intestinal transplantation (dated by TCRdb to the early 2020s). No antigen has been assigned to these receptors. The sample's time point label, in plain terms: cells obtained before transplantation from donor or recipient. Libraries were made using the immunoSEQ multiplex PCR assay. TCRdb took over this immuneACCESS table, retaining in-frame rearrangements with V and J assigned. Such tables are incomplete; in checked studies, under half of the missing clones stem from an unresolved V gene, and the remainder is unexplained. The sample table holds roughly 100,000 clones, of which about 90% were seen once. The top ten clones comprise about 1% of the sample. The specimen was unstimulated CD4+ T cells sorted from spleen or lymph node cells, collected before intestinal transplant. The source is a human donor who received an intestinal transplant.

The genes are TRBV10-3 and TRBJ1-2; D gene ambiguous. This CDR3 is built from 12 residues. V was shortened by 6 bases and J by 4 bases, with 9 bases between the two germline ends. Germline V gives CDR1 ENHRY, CDR2 SYGVKD. The CDR3 nucleotides read TGTGCCATCAGCGAGAATAGCTATGGCTACACCTTC. Its protein product is CAISENSYGYTF.

The rearrangement uses TRBV29-1 and TRBJ2-3, with TRBD2 matching over 7 bases. This CDR3 region has 14 residues. V was clipped by 8 bases and J by 6 bases; unmatched bases: 14. Germline CDR1 SQVTM, CDR2 ANQGSEA. Written as DNA, the CDR3 is TGCAGCACCCCCCCCAGCGGGGTAGGGGATACGCAGTATTTT. Translating it yields CSTPPSGVGDTQYF.

As for this clone: Distinct nucleotide sequences in the sample also encode this CDR3. The chain employs TRBV9 and TRBJ2-1; D might be TRBD2 (6 bases). CDR1 SGDLS and CDR2 YYNGEE come from the germline V gene. Between the trimmed V and J ends, which lost 2 bases and 1 base, there was a span of 7 bases. This CDR3 spans 14 amino acids. The CDR3 reads CASSVDYSYNEQFF. The CDR3 DNA reads TGTGCCAGCAGCGTGGACTATTCCTACAATGAGCAGTTCTTC.

This chain's CDR3 is CASSQREGAGYTF. The CDR3 DNA follows: TGTGCCAGCAGCCAACGGGAGGGTGCCGGCTACACCTTC. The chain couples TRBV6-5 to TRBJ1-2, with no clear D. The V gene's germline CDR1 is MNHEY and CDR2 SVGAGI. Trimming took 6 bases from V and 8 from J, leaving 16 bases between them. The CDR3 is 13 amino acids.

V is TRBV7-9 and J is TRBJ2-7; TRBD2 matches at 8 bases. The CDR3 has 15 residues. V gave up 2 bases and J gave up 6 bases; unmatched junction bases: 9. In germline, CDR1 is SEHNR, CDR2 FQNEAQ (reference sequence). CDR3 residues: CASSLTTGLVVEQYF. The CDR3 DNA sequence: TGTGCCAGCAGCTTAACGACGGGACTAGTAGTCGAGCAGTACTTC.

This chain uses TRBV7-2 with TRBJ2-7; TRBD2 matches 10 bases. The junction had 4 bases not matched to a gene; V was cut back by 0 bases and J by 2 bases. CDR1 and CDR2 (germline): SGHTA, FQGNSA. This CDR3 contains 16 residues. The CDR3 nucleotides are TGTGCCAGCAGCTTAGCGGCCAGCGGGAGGGCCTACGAGCAGTACTTC. It encodes CASSLAASGRAYEQYF.

The chain has TRBV29-1 and TRBJ2-5; no clear D gene. The germline V gene encodes CDR1 SQVTM and CDR2 ANQGSEA. The CDR3 is 14 amino acids. Trimming removed 3 bases from V and 1 base from J, with 12 bases in between. Here the CDR3 reads CSVDSSVAQETQYF. CDR3 bases: TGCAGCGTTGATAGTTCAGTCGCCCAAGAGACCCAGTACTTC.

This chain uses TRBV10-3 with TRBJ1-3; no definite D call. Germline CDR1 reads ENHRY; CDR2 reads SYGVKD. The V end was cut by 11 bases, the J end by 3 bases, with 20 bases between. This CDR3 comprises 15 residues. CDR3 region: CAATGGKESGNTIYF. The CDR3 DNA is TGTGCCGCGACTGGAGGAAAGGAGAGTGGAAACACCATATATTTT.

This chain connects TRBV6-4 to TRBJ2-7, with 7 bases that match TRBD1. V shed 4 bases and J 7 bases; nucleotides not matched to a gene: 7. Germline values: CDR1 MRHNA, CDR2 SNTAGT. The CDR3 is 13 amino acids. This CDR3 is CASSVNRGREQYF. The CDR3 region has the DNA TGTGCCAGCAGTGTCAACAGGGGAAGGGAGCAGTACTTC.

The V gene is TRBV2, the J gene TRBJ2-4; 7 nucleotides agree with TRBD2. Per germline, CDR1 SNHLY and CDR2 FYNNEI. V gave up 4 bases and J gave up 8 bases; unmatched junction bases: 5. The length of the CDR3 is 13 residues. CDR3 protein: CASSVSGLDIQYF. The CDR3 DNA reads TGTGCCAGCAGTGTTAGCGGGTTGGACATTCAGTACTTC.

The chain joins TRBV6-5 to TRBJ2-1, with TRBD2 matching 10 bases. Unmatched junction bases numbered 3, after V lost 2 bases and J lost 5 bases. Germline V gene lookup returns CDR1 MNHEY and CDR2 SVGAGI. The CDR3 sequence is 15 residues long. DNA for the CDR3: TGTGCCAGCAGTTACCCAGCGGGGGGGCACAATGAGCAGTTCTTC. Translation: CASSYPAGGHNEQFF.

This clone has more than one count but fewer than ten. The gene calls are TRBV19 and TRBJ2-3; weak D call: TRBD2 (6 bases). The ends were cut back, 3 bases at V and 4 bases at J, with 14 bases in the middle. The CDR3 is 15 residues long. The V gene's germline CDR1 is LNHDA and CDR2 SQIVND (reference sequence). In DNA form, the CDR3 reads TGTGCCAGTAGTATTTCCGCGGCGGGACCAGATACGCAGTATTTT. Translation: CASSISAAGPDTQYF.

Only a few counts were recorded for this clone. The chain has TRBV19 and TRBJ2-5, with D hard to call. The germline V gene encodes CDR1 LNHDA and CDR2 SQIVND (reference sequence). The CDR3 is 13 residues long. Trimming took 5 bases from V and 2 from J, leaving 9 bases between them. CDR3 sequence: CASSSQKQETQYF. CDR3 nucleotides: TGTGCCAGTAGTTCCCAGAAGCAAGAGACCCAGTACTTC.

The chain employs TRBV5-1 and TRBJ2-4; 7 nucleotides agree with TRBD1. The trim removed 0 bases at V and 7 bases at J, leaving 10 bases unmatched. Looked up from germline, CDR1 is SGHRS and CDR2 is YFSETQ. The CDR3 runs to 16 residues. In DNA form, the CDR3 reads TGCGCCAGCAGCTTGGCTGAGACAGGGTACTTGAACATTCAGTACTTC. This gives the protein CASSLAETGYLNIQYF.